This T cell receptor (beta chain) was obtained from a study of T cells in Graves' hyperthyroidism and ophthalmopathy. This clonotype was recorded at least ten times. The antigen is undetermined. Study-wide results and caveats: Among thyroid clonotypes expanded above 0.001, most also appeared in blood. By a 13 V-J model, ophthalmopathy was set apart from stable hyperthyroidism.

V lost 4 bases to trimming and J lost 4 bases, with 14 bases between them. The CDR3 runs 14 residues. Amplification targeted TCR beta CDR3 regions from RNA transcripts. The study used the HTBI primer set for a first-round RT-PCR of the TCR CDR3. TCRdb reprocessed the multiplex PCR reads with MiXCR, giving one entry per CDR3 protein. The table records more than 250,000 distinct CDR3 sequences, nearly 15% of them present only once. The rearrangement joins TRBV12-3 or TRBV12-4 to TRBJ2-7; no clear D gene. This TCR was sampled from a woman aged 50 to 60 with Graves' hyperthyroidism that later progressed to Graves' ophthalmopathy. Sample: blood. CDR3 loop: CASSSQRIFYEQYF. The CDR3, as DNA: TGTGCCAGCAGTTCCCAGAGGATTTTTTACGAGCAGTACTTC.